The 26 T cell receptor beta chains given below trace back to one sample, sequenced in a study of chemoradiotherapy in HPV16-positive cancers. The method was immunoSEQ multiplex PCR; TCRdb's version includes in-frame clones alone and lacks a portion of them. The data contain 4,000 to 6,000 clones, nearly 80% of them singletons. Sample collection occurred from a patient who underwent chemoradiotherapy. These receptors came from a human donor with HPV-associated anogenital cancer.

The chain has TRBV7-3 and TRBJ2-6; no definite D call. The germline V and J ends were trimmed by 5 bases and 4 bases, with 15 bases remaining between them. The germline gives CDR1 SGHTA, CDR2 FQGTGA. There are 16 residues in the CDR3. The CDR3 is CASSITRVGGANVLTF. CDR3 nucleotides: TGTGCCAGCAGCATCACTCGGGTGGGAGGGGCCAACGTCCTGACTTTC.

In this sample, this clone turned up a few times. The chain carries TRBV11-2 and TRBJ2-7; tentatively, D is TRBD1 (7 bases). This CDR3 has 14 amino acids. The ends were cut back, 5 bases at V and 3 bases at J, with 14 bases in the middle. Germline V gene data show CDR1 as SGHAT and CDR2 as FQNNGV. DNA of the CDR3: TGTGCCAGCAGCAAATACAGGGGAGGCTACGAGCAGTACTTC. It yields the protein CASSKYRGGYEQYF. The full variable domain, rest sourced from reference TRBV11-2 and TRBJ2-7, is EAGVAQSPRYKIIEKRQSVAFWCNPISGHATLYWYQQILGQGPKLLIQFQNNGVVDDSQLPKDRFSAERLKGVDSTLKIQPAKLEDSAVYLCASSKYRGGYEQYFGPGTRLTVT.

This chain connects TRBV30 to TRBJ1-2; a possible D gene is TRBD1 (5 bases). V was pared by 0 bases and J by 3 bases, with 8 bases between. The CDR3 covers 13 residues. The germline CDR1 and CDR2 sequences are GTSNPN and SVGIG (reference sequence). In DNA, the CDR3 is TGTGCCTGGAGTGTACGCAGGGACTATGGCTACACCTTC. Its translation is CAWSVRRDYGYTF.

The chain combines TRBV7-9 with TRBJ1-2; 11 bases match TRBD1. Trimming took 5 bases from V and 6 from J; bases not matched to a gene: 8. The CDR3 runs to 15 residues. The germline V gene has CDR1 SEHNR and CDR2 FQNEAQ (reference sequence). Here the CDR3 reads CASSRPGGQGDGYTF. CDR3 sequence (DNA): TGTGCCAGCAGCCGCCCCGGGGGACAGGGGGATGGCTACACCTTC.

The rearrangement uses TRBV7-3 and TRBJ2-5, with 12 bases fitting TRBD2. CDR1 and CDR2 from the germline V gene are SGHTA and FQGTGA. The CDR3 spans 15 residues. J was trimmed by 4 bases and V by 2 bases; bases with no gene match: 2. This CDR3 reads CASSLASGGGETQYF. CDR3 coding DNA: TGTGCCAGCAGCTTAGCTAGCGGGGGGGGAGAGACCCAGTACTTC.

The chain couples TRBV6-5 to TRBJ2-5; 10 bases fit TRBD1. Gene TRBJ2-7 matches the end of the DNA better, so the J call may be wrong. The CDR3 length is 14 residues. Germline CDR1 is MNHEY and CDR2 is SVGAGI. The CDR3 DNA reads TGTGCCAGCAAATCACGGGGGACAGGGGACGAGCAGTACTTC. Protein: CASKSRGTGDEQYF.

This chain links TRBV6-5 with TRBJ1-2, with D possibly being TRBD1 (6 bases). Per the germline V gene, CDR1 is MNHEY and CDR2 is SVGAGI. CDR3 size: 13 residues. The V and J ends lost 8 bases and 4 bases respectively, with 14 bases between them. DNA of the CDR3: TGTGCCAGCGGGGGGGGCTCGAGCTATGGCTACACCTTC. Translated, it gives CASGGGSSYGYTF.

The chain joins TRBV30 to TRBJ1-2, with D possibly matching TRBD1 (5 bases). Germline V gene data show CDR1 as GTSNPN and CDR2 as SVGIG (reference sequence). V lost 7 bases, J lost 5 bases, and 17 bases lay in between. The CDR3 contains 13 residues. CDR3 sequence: CAFNHGAGYGYTF. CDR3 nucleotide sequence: TGTGCCTTCAATCACGGGGCTGGGTATGGCTACACCTTC.

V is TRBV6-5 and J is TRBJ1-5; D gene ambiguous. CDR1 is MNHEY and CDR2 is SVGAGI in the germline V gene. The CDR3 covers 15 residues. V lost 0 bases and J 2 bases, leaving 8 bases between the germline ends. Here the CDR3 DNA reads TGTGCCAGCAGTTACTCTCACGGTGGCAATCAGCCCCAGCATTTT. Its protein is CASSYSHGGNQPQHF.

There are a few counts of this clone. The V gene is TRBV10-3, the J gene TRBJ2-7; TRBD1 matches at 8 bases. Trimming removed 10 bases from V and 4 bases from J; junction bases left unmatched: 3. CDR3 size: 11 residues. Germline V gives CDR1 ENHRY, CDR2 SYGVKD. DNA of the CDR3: TGTGCCACAGGACAGGGTTACGAGCAGTACTTC. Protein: CATGQGYEQYF.

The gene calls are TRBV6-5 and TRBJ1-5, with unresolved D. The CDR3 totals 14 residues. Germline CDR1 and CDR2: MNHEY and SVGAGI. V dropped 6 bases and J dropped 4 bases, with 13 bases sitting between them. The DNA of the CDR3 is TGTGCCAGCAGCCCCCGTTGGGGAAATCAGCCCCAGCATTTT. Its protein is CASSPRWGNQPQHF.

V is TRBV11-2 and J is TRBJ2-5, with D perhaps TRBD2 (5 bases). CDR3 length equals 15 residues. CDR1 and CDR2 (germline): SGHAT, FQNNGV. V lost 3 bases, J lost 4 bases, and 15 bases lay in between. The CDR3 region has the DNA TGTGCCAGCAGCTTTGGCGGAGGTCGGGGAGAGACCCAGTACTTC. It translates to CASSFGGGRGETQYF.

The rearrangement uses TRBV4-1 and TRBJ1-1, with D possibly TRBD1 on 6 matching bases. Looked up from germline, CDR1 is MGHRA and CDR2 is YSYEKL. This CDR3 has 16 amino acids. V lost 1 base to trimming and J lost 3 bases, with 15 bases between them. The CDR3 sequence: CASSQGDRFSDTEAFF. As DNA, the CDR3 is TGCGCCAGCAGCCAAGGAGACAGGTTTTCTGACACTGAAGCTTTCTTT.

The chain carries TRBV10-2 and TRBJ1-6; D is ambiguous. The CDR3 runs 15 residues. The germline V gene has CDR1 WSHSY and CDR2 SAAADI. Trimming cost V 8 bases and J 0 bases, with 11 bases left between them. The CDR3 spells CASLGVGSYNSPLHF. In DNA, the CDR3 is TGCGCCAGCCTCGGAGTCGGCTCCTATAATTCACCCCTCCACTTT.

CDR3 sequence (DNA): TGTGCCAGCAGCTTAAAGATCGGGGAGCTGTTTTTT. It yields the protein CASSLKIGELFF. The rearrangement uses TRBV7-3 and TRBJ2-2, with D uncertain. V was clipped by 1 base and J by 7 bases, with 4 bases between them. Germline V gene data show CDR1 as SGHTA and CDR2 as FQGTGA. The CDR3 consists of 12 residues.

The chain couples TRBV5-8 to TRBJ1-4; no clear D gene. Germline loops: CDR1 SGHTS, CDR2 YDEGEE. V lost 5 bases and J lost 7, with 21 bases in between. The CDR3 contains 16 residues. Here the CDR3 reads CASRNGKTHMGEKLFF. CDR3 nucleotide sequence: TGTGCCAGCAGGAACGGAAAGACCCACATGGGTGAAAAACTGTTTTTT.

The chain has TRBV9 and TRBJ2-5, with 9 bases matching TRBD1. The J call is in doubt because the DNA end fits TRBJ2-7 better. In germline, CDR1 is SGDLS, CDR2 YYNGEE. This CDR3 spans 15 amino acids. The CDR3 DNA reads TGTGCCAGCAGCGTAGCAATGGGGACAGGGTACGAGCAGTACTTC. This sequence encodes CASSVAMGTGYEQYF.

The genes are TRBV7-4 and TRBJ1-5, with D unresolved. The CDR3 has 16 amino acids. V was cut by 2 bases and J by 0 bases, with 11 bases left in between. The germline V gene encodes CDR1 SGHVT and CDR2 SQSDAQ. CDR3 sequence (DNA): TGTGCCAGCAGCTTAATGGACTTTTATAGCAATCAGCCCCAGCATTTT. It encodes CASSLMDFYSNQPQHF.

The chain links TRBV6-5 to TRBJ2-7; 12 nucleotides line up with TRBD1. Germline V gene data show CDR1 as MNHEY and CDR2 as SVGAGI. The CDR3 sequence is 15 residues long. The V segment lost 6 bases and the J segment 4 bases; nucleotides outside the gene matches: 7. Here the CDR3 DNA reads TGTGCCAGCAGGGGGGCGGGACAGGGGGCTTACGAGCAGTACTTC. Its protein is CASRGAGQGAYEQYF.

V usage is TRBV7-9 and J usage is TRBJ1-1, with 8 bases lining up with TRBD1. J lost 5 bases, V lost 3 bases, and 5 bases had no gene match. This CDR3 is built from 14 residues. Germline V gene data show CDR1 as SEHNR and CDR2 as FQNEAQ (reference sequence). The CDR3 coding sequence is TGTGCCAGCAGCTTCCAGGGGGCGCTTACTGAAGCTTTCTTT. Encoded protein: CASSFQGALTEAFF.

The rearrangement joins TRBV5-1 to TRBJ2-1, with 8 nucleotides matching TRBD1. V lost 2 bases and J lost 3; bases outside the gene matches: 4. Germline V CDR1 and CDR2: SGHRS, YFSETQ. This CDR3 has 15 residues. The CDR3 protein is CASSLQGGIYNEQFF. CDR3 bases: TGCGCCAGCAGCTTACAGGGGGGCATCTACAATGAGCAGTTCTTC.

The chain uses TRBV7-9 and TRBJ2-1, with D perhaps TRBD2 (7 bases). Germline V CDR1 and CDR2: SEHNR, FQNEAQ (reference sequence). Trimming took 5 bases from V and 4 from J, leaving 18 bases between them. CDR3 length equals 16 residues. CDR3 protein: CASSPAGAGYYNEQFF. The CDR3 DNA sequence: TGTGCCAGCAGCCCCGCGGGGGCGGGGTATTACAATGAGCAGTTCTTC.

CDR3 amino acids: CASSLTGSEENIQYF. For the CDR3, the DNA is TGCGCCAGCAGCTTGACAGGGTCAGAAGAAAACATTCAGTACTTC. This chain links TRBV5-1 with TRBJ2-4; possible D gene TRBD1, 6 bases. V was pared by 1 base and J by 5 bases, with 13 bases between. Germline CDR1 and CDR2: SGHRS and YFSETQ. The length of the CDR3 is 15 residues.

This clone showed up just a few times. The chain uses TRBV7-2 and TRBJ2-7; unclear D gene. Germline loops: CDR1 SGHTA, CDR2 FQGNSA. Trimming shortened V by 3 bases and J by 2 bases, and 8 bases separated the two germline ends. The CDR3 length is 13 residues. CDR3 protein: CASSLAGAYEQYF. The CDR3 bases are TGTGCCAGCAGCTTGGCTGGCGCCTACGAGCAGTACTTC.

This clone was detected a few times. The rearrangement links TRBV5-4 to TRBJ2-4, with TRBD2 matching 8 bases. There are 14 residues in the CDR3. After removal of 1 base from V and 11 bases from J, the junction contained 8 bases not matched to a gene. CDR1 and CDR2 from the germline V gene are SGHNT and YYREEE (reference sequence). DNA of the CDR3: TGTGCCAGCAGCTTGTTCGGGGGGGAAGCTTTTCAGTACTTC. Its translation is CASSLFGGEAFQYF.

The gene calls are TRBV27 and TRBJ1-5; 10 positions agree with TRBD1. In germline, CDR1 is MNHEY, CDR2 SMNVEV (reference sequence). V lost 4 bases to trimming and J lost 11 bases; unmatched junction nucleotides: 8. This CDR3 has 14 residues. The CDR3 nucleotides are TGTGCCAGCAGTTCCGCGACAGGGGGCGCATCCCAGCATTTT. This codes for CASSSATGGASQHF.